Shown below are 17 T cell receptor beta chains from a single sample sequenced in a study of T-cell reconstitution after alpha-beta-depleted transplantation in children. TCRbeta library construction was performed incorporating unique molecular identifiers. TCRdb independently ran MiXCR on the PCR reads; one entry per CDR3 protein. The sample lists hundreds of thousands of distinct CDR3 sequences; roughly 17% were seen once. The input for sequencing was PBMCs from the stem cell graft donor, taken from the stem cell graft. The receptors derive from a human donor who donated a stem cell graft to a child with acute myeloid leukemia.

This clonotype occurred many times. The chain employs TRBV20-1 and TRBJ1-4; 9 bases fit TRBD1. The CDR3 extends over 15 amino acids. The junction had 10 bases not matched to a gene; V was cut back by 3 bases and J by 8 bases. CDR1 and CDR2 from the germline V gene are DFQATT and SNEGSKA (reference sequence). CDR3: CSASASGTGREKLFF. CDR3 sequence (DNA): TGCAGTGCTAGTGCCAGCGGGACAGGGCGGGAAAAACTGTTTTTT.

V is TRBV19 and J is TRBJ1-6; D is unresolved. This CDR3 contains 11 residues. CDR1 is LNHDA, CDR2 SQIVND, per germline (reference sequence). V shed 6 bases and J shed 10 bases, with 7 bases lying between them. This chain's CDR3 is CASRGGSPLHF. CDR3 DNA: TGTGCCAGTAGGGGCGGGTCACCCCTCCACTTT.

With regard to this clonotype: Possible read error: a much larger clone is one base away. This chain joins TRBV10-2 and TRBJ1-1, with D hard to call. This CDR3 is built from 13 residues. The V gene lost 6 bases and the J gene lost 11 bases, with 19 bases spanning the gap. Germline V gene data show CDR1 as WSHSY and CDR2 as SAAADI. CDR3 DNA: TGCGCCAGCAGATTCGGCAGGTCTGATGACGCTTTCTTT. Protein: CASRFGRSDDAFF.

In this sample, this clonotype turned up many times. CDR3 nucleotide sequence: TGCAGTGCTAGACCCATGGACGCGAACGATGAGCAGTTCTTC. This codes for CSARPMDANDEQFF. V usage is TRBV20-1 and J usage is TRBJ2-1; D not resolved. Germline CDR1 DFQATT, CDR2 SNEGSKA (reference sequence). V lost 2 bases to trimming and J lost 8 bases, with 16 bases between them. This CDR3 spans 14 amino acids.

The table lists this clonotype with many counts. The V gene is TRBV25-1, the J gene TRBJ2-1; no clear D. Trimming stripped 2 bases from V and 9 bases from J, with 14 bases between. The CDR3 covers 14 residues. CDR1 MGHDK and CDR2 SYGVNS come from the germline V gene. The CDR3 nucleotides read TGTGCCAGCAGTGAAGCGGCGAGGTTGAGTGAGCAGTTCTTC. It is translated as CASSEAARLSEQFF.

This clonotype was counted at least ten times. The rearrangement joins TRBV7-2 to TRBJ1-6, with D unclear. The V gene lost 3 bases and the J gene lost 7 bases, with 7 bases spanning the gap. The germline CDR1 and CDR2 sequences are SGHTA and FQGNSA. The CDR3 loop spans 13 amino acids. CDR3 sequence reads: CASSLVENSPLHF. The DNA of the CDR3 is TGTGCCAGCAGCTTGGTTGAGAATTCACCCCTCCACTTT.

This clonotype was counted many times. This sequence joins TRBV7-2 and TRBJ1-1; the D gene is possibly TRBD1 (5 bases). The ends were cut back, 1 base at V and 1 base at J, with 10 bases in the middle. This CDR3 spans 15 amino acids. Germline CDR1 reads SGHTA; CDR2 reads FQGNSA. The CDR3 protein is CASSLEAGWNTEAFF. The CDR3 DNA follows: TGTGCCAGCAGCTTAGAAGCAGGGTGGAACACTGAAGCTTTCTTT.

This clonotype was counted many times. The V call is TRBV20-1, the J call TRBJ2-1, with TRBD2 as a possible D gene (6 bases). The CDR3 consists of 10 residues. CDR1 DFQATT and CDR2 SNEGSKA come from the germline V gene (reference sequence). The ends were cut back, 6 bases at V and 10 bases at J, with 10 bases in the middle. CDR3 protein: CSAKLAEQFF. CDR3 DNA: TGCAGTGCCAAACTAGCAGAGCAGTTCTTC.

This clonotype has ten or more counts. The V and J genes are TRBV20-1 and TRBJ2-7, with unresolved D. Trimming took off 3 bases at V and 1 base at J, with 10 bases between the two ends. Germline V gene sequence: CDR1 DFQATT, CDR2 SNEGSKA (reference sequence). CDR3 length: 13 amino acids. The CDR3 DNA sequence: TGCAGTGCTAGTTTGCCCGAGTCCTACGAGCAGTACGTC. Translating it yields CSASLPESYEQYV.

The CDR3 DNA follows: TGCAGTGCTAGAGGACGCTCCTCTGGGGCCAACGTCCTGACTTTC. This gives the protein CSARGRSSGANVLTF. V usage is TRBV20-1 and J usage is TRBJ2-6, with D uncertain. The CDR3 length is 15 residues. Germline V lookup: CDR1 DFQATT, CDR2 SNEGSKA (reference sequence). Trimming took 1 base from V and 0 from J, leaving 7 bases between them.

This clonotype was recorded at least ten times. For the CDR3, the DNA is TGCAGTGCTAGAGCCGGACAGGGGAGAGAGACCCAGTACTTC. This translates into CSARAGQGRETQYF. The V and J genes are TRBV20-1 and TRBJ2-5; 9 bases are shared with TRBD1. Unmatched junction bases numbered 4, after V lost 1 base and J lost 4 bases. This CDR3 spans 14 amino acids. In germline, CDR1 is DFQATT, CDR2 SNEGSKA (reference sequence).

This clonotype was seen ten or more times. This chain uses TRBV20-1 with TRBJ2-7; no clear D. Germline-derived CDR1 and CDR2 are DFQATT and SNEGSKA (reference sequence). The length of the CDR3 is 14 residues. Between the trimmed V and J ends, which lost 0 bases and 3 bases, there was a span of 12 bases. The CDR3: CSARDVGKLYEQYV. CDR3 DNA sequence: TGCAGTGCTAGAGATGTTGGCAAGCTCTACGAGCAGTACGTC.

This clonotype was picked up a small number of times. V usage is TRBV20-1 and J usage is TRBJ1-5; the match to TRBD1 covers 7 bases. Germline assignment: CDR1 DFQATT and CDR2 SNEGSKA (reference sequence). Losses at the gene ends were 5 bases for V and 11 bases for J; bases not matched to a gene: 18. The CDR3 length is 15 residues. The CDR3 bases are TGCAGTGCTTGGGCCGGTGACCTAGGGGGCAAGTCCCAGCATTTT. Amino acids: CSAWAGDLGGKSQHF.

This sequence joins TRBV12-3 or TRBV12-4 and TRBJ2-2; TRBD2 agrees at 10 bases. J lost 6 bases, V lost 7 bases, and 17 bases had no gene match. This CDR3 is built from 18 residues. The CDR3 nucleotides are TGTGCCAGCAACCAACCCTCTCCGGGACTAGCGAGGCCCGGGGAGCTGTTTTTT. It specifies CASNQPSPGLARPGELFF.

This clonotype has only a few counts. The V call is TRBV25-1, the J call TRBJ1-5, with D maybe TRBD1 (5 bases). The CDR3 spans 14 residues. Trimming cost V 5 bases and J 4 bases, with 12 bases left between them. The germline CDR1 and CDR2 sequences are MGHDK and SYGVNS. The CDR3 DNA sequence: TGTGCCAGCAGTTTAATGGGGCTGAATCAGCCCCAGCATTTT. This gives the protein CASSLMGLNQPQHF.

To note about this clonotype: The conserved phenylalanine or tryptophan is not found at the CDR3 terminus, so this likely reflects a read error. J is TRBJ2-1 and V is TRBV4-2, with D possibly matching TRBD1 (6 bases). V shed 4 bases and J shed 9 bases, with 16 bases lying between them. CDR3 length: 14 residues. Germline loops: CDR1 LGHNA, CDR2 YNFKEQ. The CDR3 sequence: CASSLKGTRSEQFS. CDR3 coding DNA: TGTGCCAGCAGCCTAAAGGGGACACGGAGTGAGCAGTTCTCC.

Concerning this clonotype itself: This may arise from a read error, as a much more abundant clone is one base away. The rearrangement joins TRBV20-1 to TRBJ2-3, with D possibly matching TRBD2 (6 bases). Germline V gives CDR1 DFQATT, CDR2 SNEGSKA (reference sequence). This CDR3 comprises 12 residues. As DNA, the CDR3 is TGCCGTGCTAGCCCCGTCGGGGGTACGCAGTATTTT. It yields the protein CRASPVGGTQYF.